These T cell receptor beta chains were read from a single sample in a study of PD-L1 blockade in urothelial cancer. Generated by immunoSEQ multiplex PCR, the TCRdb table keeps only in-frame clones and is missing some. Of 35,000 to 45,000 clones listed, 65% to 90% are singletons. This specimen was PBMCs, taken around atezolizumab (anti-PD-L1) treatment. All receptors come from a man aged 60-69 years with urothelial cancer. Both conserved end residues are part of each CDR3. A D gene is named only where the DNA matches it firmly. Rows may omit the clone size; those that give it use once, few, many or a size class.

abundance: -; v_gene: TRBV7-2; d_gene: TRBD2; j_gene: TRBJ2-3; CDR3aa: CASRKGRGGPLAGDTQYF; CDR3nt: TGTGCCAGCAGAAAGGGGCGGGGGGGCCCCCTAGCCGGAGATACGCAGTATTTT
abundance: -; v_gene: TRBV5-6; d_gene: -; j_gene: TRBJ1-5; CDR3aa: CASSLLGAGQPQHF; CDR3nt: TGTGCCAGCAGCTTGTTGGGGGCAGGTCAGCCCCAGCATTTT
abundance: -; v_gene: TRBV7-2; d_gene: -; j_gene: TRBJ1-5; CDR3aa: CASSLGGGTHQPQHF; CDR3nt: TGTGCCAGCAGCTTAGGGGGGGGGACGCATCAGCCCCAGCATTTT
abundance: once; v_gene: TRBV2; d_gene: -; j_gene: TRBJ1-5; CDR3aa: CASSDRGQPQHF; CDR3nt: TGTGCCAGCAGTGATCGAGGTCAGCCCCAGCATTTT
abundance: -; v_gene: TRBV11-3; d_gene: TRBD2; j_gene: TRBJ2-2; CDR3aa: CASSLDHRIAGSGELFF; CDR3nt: TGTGCCAGCAGCTTAGATCATCGGATAGCGGGGTCCGGGGAGCTGTTTTTT
abundance: -; v_gene: TRBV6-5; d_gene: -; j_gene: TRBJ1-3; CDR3aa: CASSYSTGRSGNTIYF; CDR3nt: TGTGCCAGCAGTTACTCGACAGGCCGTTCTGGAAACACCATATATTTT
abundance: -; v_gene: TRBV27; d_gene: -; j_gene: TRBJ2-7; CDR3aa: CASSLSWAGRSYEQYF; CDR3nt: TGTGCCAGCAGTTTATCTTGGGCGGGGCGGTCCTACGAGCAGTACTTC
abundance: -; v_gene: TRBV5-5; d_gene: TRBD1; j_gene: TRBJ2-7; CDR3aa: CASSVRFGTGSEQYF; CDR3nt: TGTGCCAGCAGCGTCCGATTTGGGACAGGGAGCGAGCAGTACTTC
abundance: once; v_gene: TRBV5-4; d_gene: TRBD1; j_gene: TRBJ1-2; CDR3aa: CASSWEQGNYGYTF; CDR3nt: TGTGCCAGCAGCTGGGAACAGGGGAACTATGGCTACACCTTC
abundance: few; v_gene: TRBV29-1; d_gene: -; j_gene: TRBJ2-2; CDR3aa: CSVLGQWTNTGELFF; CDR3nt: TGCAGCGTCCTCGGACAGTGGACGAACACCGGGGAGCTGTTTTTT
abundance: -; v_gene: TRBV18; d_gene: TRBD2; j_gene: TRBJ2-5; CDR3aa: CASSPSGTSGGQRETQYF; CDR3nt: TGTGCCAGCTCACCTTCCGGGACTAGCGGGGGCCAGAGGGAGACCCAGTACTTC
abundance: once; v_gene: TRBV29-1; d_gene: -; j_gene: TRBJ2-7; CDR3aa: CSVGTVYSYEQYF; CDR3nt: TGCAGCGTTGGGACAGTTTACTCCTACGAGCAGTACTTC
abundance: -; v_gene: TRBV5-4; d_gene: TRBD1; j_gene: TRBJ2-3; CDR3aa: CASSLRIDRGAQYF; CDR3nt: TGTGCCAGCAGCTTGAGGATCGACAGGGGGGCGCAGTATTTT
abundance: once; v_gene: TRBV11-2; d_gene: TRBD1; j_gene: TRBJ1-1; CDR3aa: CASSLKGTEANTEAFF; CDR3nt: TGTGCCAGCAGCTTAAAAGGGACAGAAGCCAACACTGAAGCTTTCTTT
abundance: -; v_gene: TRBV19; d_gene: -; j_gene: TRBJ1-5; CDR3aa: CASSMSRDNQPQHF; CDR3nt: TGTGCCAGTAGTATGTCCAGGGACAATCAGCCCCAGCATTTT
abundance: few; v_gene: TRBV5-6; d_gene: -; j_gene: TRBJ1-2; CDR3aa: CASSLVGGGRTDYGYTF; CDR3nt: TGTGCCAGCAGCTTGGTCGGTGGGGGCAGGACTGACTATGGCTACACCTTC
abundance: -; v_gene: TRBV28; d_gene: -; j_gene: TRBJ2-7; CDR3aa: CASSLYRGGDEQYF; CDR3nt: TGTGCCAGCAGTTTATACAGGGGAGGCGACGAGCAGTACTTC
abundance: -; v_gene: TRBV9; d_gene: TRBD1; j_gene: TRBJ1-4; CDR3aa: CASGRTGNNEKLFF; CDR3nt: TGTGCCAGCGGACGGACAGGGAATAATGAAAAACTGTTTTTT
abundance: -; v_gene: TRBV7-2; d_gene: TRBD1; j_gene: TRBJ2-7; CDR3aa: CASSLFGQGYEQYF; CDR3nt: TGTGCCAGCAGCTTATTCGGACAGGGCTACGAGCAGTACTTC
abundance: -; v_gene: TRBV7-9; d_gene: TRBD2; j_gene: TRBJ2-7; CDR3aa: CASSWGLAGDYEQYF; CDR3nt: TGTGCCAGCAGCTGGGGACTAGCGGGGGACTACGAGCAGTACTTC
abundance: once; v_gene: TRBV30; d_gene: TRBD2; j_gene: TRBJ2-5; CDR3aa: CAWTLGTSGGFETQYF; CDR3nt: TGTGCCTGGACCCTCGGGACTAGCGGGGGGTTCGAGACCCAGTACTTC
abundance: -; v_gene: TRBV11-1; d_gene: -; j_gene: TRBJ1-2; CDR3aa: CASSLTVRGYGYTF; CDR3nt: TGTGCCAGCAGCTTAACTGTCCGGGGCTATGGCTACACCTTC
abundance: -; v_gene: TRBV5-1; d_gene: TRBD1; j_gene: TRBJ2-2; CDR3aa: CASSLGRTGTPGELFF; CDR3nt: TGCGCCAGCAGCTTGGGTCGGACAGGGACCCCCGGGGAGCTGTTTTTT
abundance: -; v_gene: TRBV9; d_gene: TRBD2; j_gene: TRBJ2-7; CDR3aa: CASSPQRSGGAYEQYF; CDR3nt: TGTGCCAGCAGCCCTCAGCGTAGCGGGGGGGCCTACGAGCAGTACTTC
abundance: -; v_gene: TRBV27; d_gene: -; j_gene: TRBJ1-4; CDR3aa: CASSTAGTSDEKLFF; CDR3nt: TGTGCCAGCAGTACAGCCGGGACTTCGGATGAAAAACTGTTTTTT
abundance: -; v_gene: TRBV2; d_gene: TRBD2; j_gene: TRBJ2-2; CDR3aa: CASSAQGLAGANTGELFF; CDR3nt: TGTGCCAGCAGCGCACAGGGACTAGCGGGGGCAAACACCGGGGAGCTGTTTTTT
abundance: -; v_gene: TRBV6-1; d_gene: TRBD1; j_gene: TRBJ2-1; CDR3aa: CASSVRTGAYNEQFF; CDR3nt: TGTGCCAGCAGTGTTCGGACAGGGGCCTACAATGAGCAGTTCTTC
abundance: -; v_gene: TRBV2; d_gene: TRBD2; j_gene: TRBJ2-3; CDR3aa: CANPDIAGGTDTQYF; CDR3nt: TGTGCCAACCCTGACATAGCGGGGGGCACAGATACGCAGTATTTT
abundance: -; v_gene: TRBV30; d_gene: -; j_gene: TRBJ1-6; CDR3aa: CAWSNGAGGVSSPLHF; CDR3nt: TGTGCCTGGAGTAACGGGGCGGGAGGGGTTAGTTCACCCCTCCACTTT
abundance: -; v_gene: TRBV2; d_gene: -; j_gene: TRBJ1-2; CDR3aa: CASSPPDSYGYTF; CDR3nt: TGTGCCAGCAGTCCCCCGGACAGCTATGGCTACACCTTC
abundance: -; v_gene: TRBV7-3; d_gene: -; j_gene: TRBJ1-1; CDR3aa: CASSLLRTANTEAFF; CDR3nt: TGTGCCAGCAGCTTACTCAGGACAGCGAACACTGAAGCTTTCTTT
abundance: -; v_gene: TRBV30; d_gene: TRBD2; j_gene: TRBJ2-3; CDR3aa: CAWSRRRGTDTQYF; CDR3nt: TGTGCCTGGAGTCGCAGGCGGGGGACAGATACGCAGTATTTT
abundance: -; v_gene: TRBV28; d_gene: -; j_gene: TRBJ2-1; CDR3aa: CASSLVAAEQFF; CDR3nt: TGTGCCAGCAGTTTAGTAGCGGCTGAGCAGTTCTTC
abundance: once; v_gene: TRBV28; d_gene: TRBD1; j_gene: TRBJ1-2; CDR3aa: CASSLGTGGRPGYTF; CDR3nt: TGTGCCAGCAGTTTGGGGACAGGGGGCAGGCCAGGCTACACCTTC
abundance: once; v_gene: TRBV6-1; d_gene: -; j_gene: TRBJ1-4; CDR3aa: CATKLGGAGEKLFF; CDR3nt: TGTGCCACCAAGCTCGGGGGGGCAGGTGAAAAACTGTTTTTT
abundance: -; v_gene: TRBV5-6; d_gene: TRBD2; j_gene: TRBJ2-5; CDR3aa: CASSVTSGQETQYF; CDR3nt: TGTGCCAGCAGCGTAACTAGCGGGCAAGAGACCCAGTACTTC
abundance: -; v_gene: TRBV27; d_gene: TRBD2; j_gene: TRBJ2-3; CDR3aa: CASSLSTSGTDTQYF; CDR3nt: TGTGCCAGCAGTTTATCGACTAGCGGTACAGATACGCAGTATTTT
abundance: -; v_gene: TRBV19; d_gene: TRBD1; j_gene: TRBJ1-2; CDR3aa: CASSRGQPAVGYGYTF; CDR3nt: TGTGCCAGTAGTAGGGGACAGCCCGCGGTAGGGTATGGCTACACCTTC
abundance: -; v_gene: TRBV11-2; d_gene: -; j_gene: TRBJ1-6; CDR3aa: CASSLSTGLFLHF; CDR3nt: TGTGCCAGCAGCTTAAGTACAGGCCTCTTCCTCCACTTT
abundance: -; v_gene: TRBV5-1; d_gene: -; j_gene: TRBJ2-5; CDR3aa: CASSLSQQQETQYF; CDR3nt: TGCGCCAGCAGCTTGTCCCAACAGCAAGAGACCCAGTACTTC
abundance: -; v_gene: TRBV5-5; d_gene: -; j_gene: TRBJ1-5; CDR3aa: CASSRGQSGQPQHF; CDR3nt: TGTGCCAGCAGCCGAGGACAGTCAGGACAGCCCCAGCATTTT
abundance: -; v_gene: TRBV5-1; d_gene: TRBD1; j_gene: TRBJ2-7; CDR3aa: CASSLVGTGDYEQYF; CDR3nt: TGCGCCAGCAGCTTGGTTGGGACAGGGGACTACGAGCAGTACTTC
abundance: -; v_gene: TRBV28; d_gene: -; j_gene: TRBJ1-1; CDR3aa: CASSSGGRGTEAFF; CDR3nt: TGTGCCAGCAGCTCCGGGGGGCGAGGCACTGAAGCTTTCTTT
abundance: -; v_gene: TRBV28; d_gene: -; j_gene: TRBJ2-3; CDR3aa: CASSLLRGSTDTQYF; CDR3nt: TGTGCCAGCAGTTTATTACGGGGGAGCACAGATACGCAGTATTTT
abundance: -; v_gene: TRBV28; d_gene: -; j_gene: TRBJ1-5; CDR3aa: CASSWANGGPQHF; CDR3nt: TGTGCCAGCAGTTGGGCCAACGGGGGGCCCCAGCATTTT
abundance: -; v_gene: TRBV7-3; d_gene: TRBD2; j_gene: TRBJ2-5; CDR3aa: CASSLGLAGQETQYF; CDR3nt: TGTGCCAGCAGCTTAGGACTAGCGGGGCAAGAGACCCAGTACTTC
abundance: few; v_gene: TRBV11-2; d_gene: TRBD1; j_gene: TRBJ2-7; CDR3aa: CASSFNRGSFYEQYF; CDR3nt: TGTGCCAGCAGCTTTAACAGGGGTTCCTTCTACGAGCAGTACTTC
abundance: -; v_gene: TRBV15; d_gene: TRBD1; j_gene: TRBJ2-1; CDR3aa: CATSPGDSSYNEQFF; CDR3nt: TGTGCCACCAGCCCCGGGGACAGCTCCTACAATGAGCAGTTCTTC